Following are 16 T cell receptor beta chains from one sample sequenced in a study of blood T cell repertoires in COVID-19. Libraries were prepared by immunoSEQ multiplex PCR; TCRdb keeps only in-frame clonotypes and omits some of them. The table has 20,000 to 30,000 clones, 85% to 95% seen once; the top ten hold more than 4%. The specimen sequenced was peripheral blood. All receptors derive from a woman in her forties or fifties with active COVID-19.

The genes are TRBV5-5 and TRBJ1-2, with TRBD1 matching 9 bases. This CDR3 is 14 amino acids long. The junction had 9 bases not matched to a gene; V was cut back by 4 bases and J by 8 bases. CDR1 is SGHKS and CDR2 is YYEKEE in the germline V gene (reference sequence). The CDR3 protein is CASSRTGEVGGYTF. The DNA of the CDR3 is TGTGCCAGCAGCCGGACAGGGGAGGTCGGAGGCTACACCTTC.

The gene calls are TRBV28 and TRBJ1-1, with D possibly being TRBD1 (5 bases). V was pared by 5 bases and J by 7 bases, with 11 bases between. The germline gives CDR1 MDHEN, CDR2 SYDVKM. The CDR3 contains 12 residues. CDR3 protein: CASSVPGHEAFF. CDR3 nucleotide sequence: TGTGCCAGCAGTGTACCCGGACATGAAGCTTTCTTT.

The chain carries TRBV3-1 (or the pseudogene TRBV3-2) and TRBJ2-5, with D hard to call. V was cut by 1 base and J by 4 bases, with 10 bases left in between. The V gene's germline CDR1 is LGHDT and CDR2 YNNKEL (reference sequence). The CDR3 contains 14 residues. The CDR3 DNA reads as TGTGCCAGCAGCCAAGTTAATAGTCCAGAGACCCAGTACTTC. This translates into CASSQVNSPETQYF.

The chain combines TRBV5-1 with TRBJ2-5; 7 bases map to TRBD1. Germline V gene data show CDR1 as SGHRS and CDR2 as YFSETQ. V lost 0 bases to trimming and J lost 2 bases; unmatched junction nucleotides: 4. The CDR3 sequence is 15 residues long. CDR3 in DNA: TGCGCCAGCAGCTTGGATGGGACAGTACAAGAGACCCAGTACTTC. This encodes CASSLDGTVQETQYF.

The count of this clone is one. The rearrangement joins TRBV6-5 to TRBJ2-5; TRBD1 agrees at 7 bases. The length of the CDR3 is 14 residues. CDR1 and CDR2 (germline): MNHEY, SVGAGI. J lost 3 bases, V lost 2 bases, and 3 bases had no gene match. The CDR3 DNA reads TGTGCCAGCAGTTACCAGACAGGGAAAGAGACCCAGTACTTC. It is translated as CASSYQTGKETQYF.

V is TRBV19 and J is TRBJ2-5; 8 bases agree with TRBD2. The CDR3 loop spans 15 amino acids. V gave up 5 bases and J gave up 3 bases; unmatched junction bases: 8. Germline lookup yields CDR1 LNHDA and CDR2 SQIVND (reference sequence). The CDR3 reads CASSPLGAGEETQYF. DNA for the CDR3: TGTGCCAGTAGTCCCCTGGGAGCGGGGGAAGAGACCCAGTACTTC.

The genes are TRBV27 and TRBJ1-5, with a possible D match to TRBD1 (5 bases). V was pared by 4 bases and J by 3 bases, with 13 bases between. Germline V gene sequence: CDR1 MNHEY, CDR2 SMNVEV (reference sequence). This CDR3 has 15 amino acids. Here the CDR3 reads CASSSSDSPNQPQHF. For the CDR3, the DNA is TGTGCCAGCAGTTCCTCAGACAGTCCCAATCAGCCCCAGCATTTT.

The chain joins TRBV28 to TRBJ2-1; a weak D match, TRBD1 (7 bases). Germline V gene lookup returns CDR1 MDHEN and CDR2 SYDVKM. V was pared by 5 bases and J by 7 bases, with 12 bases between. This CDR3 has 13 amino acids. The CDR3 DNA reads TGTGCCAGCAGTGTACCAGGGGGGAATGAGCAGTTCTTC. Protein product: CASSVPGGNEQFF.

This chain uses TRBV7-3 with TRBJ1-1, with 7 bases aligning to TRBD1. The germline V gene encodes CDR1 SGHTA and CDR2 FQGTGA. The CDR3 totals 14 residues. The V segment lost 5 bases and the J segment 4 bases; nucleotides outside the gene matches: 7. CDR3 nucleotides: TGTGCCAGCAGCCAAGCAGGGGGTGGCACTGAAGCTTTCTTT. Translated: CASSQAGGGTEAFF.

CDR3 sequence reads: CASSEAAAVNSPLHF. The CDR3 DNA reads TGTGCCAGCAGTGAAGCGGCGGCGGTTAATTCACCCCTCCACTTT. The V gene is TRBV2, the J gene TRBJ1-6; D not resolved. This CDR3 is 15 amino acids long. Trimming cost V 0 bases and J 6 bases, with 9 bases left between them. Germline lookup yields CDR1 SNHLY and CDR2 FYNNEI.

J is TRBJ1-2 and V is TRBV28; D is possibly TRBD1 (6 bases). Germline V gene data show CDR1 as MDHEN and CDR2 as SYDVKM. This CDR3 is built from 15 residues. The V end lost 6 bases, the J end lost 8 bases, and 22 bases lay between the germline ends. CDR3 in amino acids: CASSYSGQLDGGYTF. The CDR3 region has the DNA TGTGCCAGCAGCTACTCTGGACAGCTAGATGGGGGCTACACCTTC.

This chain joins TRBV28 and TRBJ1-2, with D tentatively TRBD1 (5 bases). With 2 bases removed from V and 0 bases from J, the gap between germline ends came to 16 bases. The CDR3 runs 17 residues. Looked up from germline, CDR1 is MDHEN and CDR2 is SYDVKM. DNA for the CDR3: TGTGCCAGCAGTTTAGGGGGGTGGACCTTCTCTAACTATGGCTACACCTTC. It codes for CASSLGGWTFSNYGYTF.

The chain recombines TRBV27 with TRBJ1-1; D call uncertain. The germline gives CDR1 MNHEY, CDR2 SMNVEV (reference sequence). The V end was cut by 2 bases, the J end by 4 bases, with 14 bases between. The CDR3 totals 15 residues. The CDR3 DNA reads as TGTGCCAGCAGTTTAAGGGAGGGCGCGGGCACTGAAGCTTTCTTT. Translating gives CASSLREGAGTEAFF.

The chain has TRBV28 and TRBJ1-5, with D perhaps TRBD1 (5 bases). Trimming shortened V by 6 bases and J by 0 bases, and 12 bases separated the two germline ends. In germline, CDR1 is MDHEN, CDR2 SYDVKM. The CDR3 sequence is 15 residues long. The CDR3: CASSPGGGSNQPQHF. CDR3 bases: TGTGCCAGCAGCCCCGGGGGAGGTAGCAATCAGCCCCAGCATTTT.

The V gene is TRBV7-9, the J gene TRBJ1-3; 7 nucleotides agree with TRBD1. With V trimmed by 5 bases and J by 8 bases, 9 bases remained unmatched. CDR1 is SEHNR and CDR2 is FQNEAQ in the germline V gene (reference sequence). The CDR3 is made up of 14 amino acids. The CDR3 protein is CASSPTGALDTIYF. In DNA form, the CDR3 reads TGTGCCAGCAGCCCAACAGGGGCTCTAGACACCATATATTTT. Drawing the rest from reference TRBV7-9 and TRBJ1-3, the complete variable domain is DTGVSQNPRHKITKRGQNVTFRCDPISEHNRLYWYRQTLGQGPEFLTYFQNEAQLEKSRLLSDRFSAERPKGSFSTLEIQRTEQGDSAMYLCASSPTGALDTIYFGEGSWLTVV.

This chain links TRBV2 with TRBJ1-2; tentatively, D is TRBD1 (5 bases). The CDR3 sequence is 14 residues long. V dropped 8 bases and J dropped 6 bases, with 19 bases sitting between them. Germline-derived CDR1 and CDR2 are SNHLY and FYNNEI. The chain's CDR3 is CASDPKDSAHGYTF. The DNA for the CDR3 is TGTGCCAGCGATCCTAAAGACAGCGCGCATGGCTACACCTTC.